The source of this T cell receptor (beta chain) is a study of cytomegalovirus exposure and HLA in healthy donors. The PCR employed 60 Vbeta primers together with 13 Jbeta primers. The method was immunoSEQ multiplex PCR; TCRdb's version includes in-frame clones alone and lacks a portion of them. The sample consists of about 130,000 clones, around 73% of them appearing once. V lost 11 bases and J 7 bases, leaving 21 bases between the germline ends. The germline gives CDR1 SNHLY, CDR2 FYNNEI. The CDR3 extends over 14 amino acids. The genes are TRBV2 and TRBJ2-1; D possibly corresponds to TRBD1 (6 bases). This clonotype originated in a female donor in good health and CMV-seronegative. Specimen: PBMCs. CDR3 amino acids: CAVQRGTTSNEQFF. The CDR3 DNA reads as TGTGCCGTTCAGCGAGGGACAACCTCGAATGAGCAGTTCTTC.